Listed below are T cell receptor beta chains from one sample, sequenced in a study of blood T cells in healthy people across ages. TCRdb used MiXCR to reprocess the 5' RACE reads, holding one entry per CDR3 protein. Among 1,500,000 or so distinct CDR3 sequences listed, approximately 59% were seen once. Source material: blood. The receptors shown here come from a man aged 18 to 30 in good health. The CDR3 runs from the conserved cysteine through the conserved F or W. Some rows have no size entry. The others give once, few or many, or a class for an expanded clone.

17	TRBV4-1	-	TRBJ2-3	CASSPIWRGGRTDTQYF
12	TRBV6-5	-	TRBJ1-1	CASTKVFTEAFF
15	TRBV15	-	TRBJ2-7	CATSETTGFVYEQYF
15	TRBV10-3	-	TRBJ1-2	CAISEWAEANYGYTF
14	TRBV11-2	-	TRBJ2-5	CASSAQGIQETQYF
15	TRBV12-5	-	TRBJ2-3	CASGLGGGAADTQYF
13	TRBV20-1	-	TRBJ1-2	CSASTVEVLGYTF
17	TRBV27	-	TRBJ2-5	CASSFSGTSGYQETQYF
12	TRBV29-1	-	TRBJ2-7	CSVEWEGTEQYF
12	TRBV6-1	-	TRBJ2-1	CASKGELNEQFF
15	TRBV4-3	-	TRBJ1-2	CASSLLGTRIGGYTF
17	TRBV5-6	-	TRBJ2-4	CASSLRAGGVDKNIQYF
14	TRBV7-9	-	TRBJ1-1	CASTLGQGDTEAFF
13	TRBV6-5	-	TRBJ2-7	CASTARENYEQYF
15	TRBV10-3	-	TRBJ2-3	CAISALAEGTDTQYF
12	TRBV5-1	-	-	CASIGGSETQYF
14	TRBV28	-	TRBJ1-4	CASRARGPGEKLFF
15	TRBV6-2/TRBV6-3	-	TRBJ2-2	CASSLQVGDTGELFF
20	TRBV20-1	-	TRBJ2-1	CSATDQSGRAVGRSYNEQFF
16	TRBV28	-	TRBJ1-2	CASSIQPPALPVGYTF
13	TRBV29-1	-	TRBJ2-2	CSVRGRGTGELFF
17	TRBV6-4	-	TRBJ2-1	CASSDSVGTSGYNEQFF
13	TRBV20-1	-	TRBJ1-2	CSASAGSGYGYTF
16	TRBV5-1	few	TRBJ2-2	CASRWAGRPGTGELFF
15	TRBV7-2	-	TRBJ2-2	CASSLRGQITGELFF
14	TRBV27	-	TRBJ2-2	CASSLAPFTGELFF
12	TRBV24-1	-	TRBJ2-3	CASSLGESAQYF
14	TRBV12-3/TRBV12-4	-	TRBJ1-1	CASSVEVGNTEAFF
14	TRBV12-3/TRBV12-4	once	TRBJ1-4	CASSLNQLNEKLFF
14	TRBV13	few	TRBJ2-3	CASEMRQGRDTQYF
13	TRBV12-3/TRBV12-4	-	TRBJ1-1	CASSGQVSTEAFF
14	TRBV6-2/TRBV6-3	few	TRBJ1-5	CASSSDRDLQPQHF
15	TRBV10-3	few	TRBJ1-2	CAISGRDRENYGYTF
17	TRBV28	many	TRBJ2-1	CASSPLDARFSYNEQFF
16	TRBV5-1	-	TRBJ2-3	CASSTGVGVNTDTQYF
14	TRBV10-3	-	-	CAIKPGTEKNEQYF
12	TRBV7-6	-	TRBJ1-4	CASSPDRAKLFF
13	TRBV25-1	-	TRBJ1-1	CASKQGLNTEAFF
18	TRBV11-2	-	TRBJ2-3	CASSLVGFGDSSTDTQYF
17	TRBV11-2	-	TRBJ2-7	CASSPLAGGLISNEQYF
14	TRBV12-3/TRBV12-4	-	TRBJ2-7	CASSFRIPSYEQYF
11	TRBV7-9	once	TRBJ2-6	CAALGANVLTF
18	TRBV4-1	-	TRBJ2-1	CASSQQSGTSGTYNEQFF
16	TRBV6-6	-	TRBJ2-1	CASSYLGGSAGNEQFF
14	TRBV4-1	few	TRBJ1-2	CASSQGTGNYGYTF
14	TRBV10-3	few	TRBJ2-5	CATGTSGDQETQYF
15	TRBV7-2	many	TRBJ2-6	CASSLVPSGANVLTF
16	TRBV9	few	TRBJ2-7	CASSARTSGGANEQYF
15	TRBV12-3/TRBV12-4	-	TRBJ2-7	CASSEMQDRGEEQYF
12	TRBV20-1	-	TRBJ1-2	CSAPGQGYGYTF